This record concerns one T cell receptor beta chain sequence. There are a few counts of this clone. The target of this receptor is not known. No quality values exist for individual bases; no much larger clone is one base distant. This record belongs to a study of cytomegalovirus exposure and HLA in healthy donors (dated by TCRdb to about 2017). About the full investigation: According to a later analysis, the 120 or so validation repertoires were produced on the same platform as the 666 repertoires of the first cohort. To predict cytomegalovirus infection status, the study combined high-throughput TCR immunosequencing, statistical association of individual TCRs with disease status, and machine learning. The aim of the study was to test whether cataloging public T cell receptors could identify signatures of past pathogen exposure. Along with the roughly 700-subject first cohort, a separate validation cohort of over a hundred different subjects was used.

The donors belonged to the validation cohort of over a hundred subjects, which was separate from the approximately 700-subject first cohort. Reading from cysteine to phenylalanine, the CDR3 counts 14 amino acids. CDR3 DNA is the only sequence kept; it has 42 bases, read in frame from the first base. The germline V and J ends show losses of 7 bases and 3 bases respectively, and no gene match explains 8 bases of the junction. CDR1 and CDR2 are read off the germline V gene (reference sequence) as SEHNR and FQNEAQ. On the study overall, not on this receptor specifically: A later analysis found that TCRs clustered in the first cohort also tended to co-occur in the 120 validation repertoires, with 94% of cluster scores above 0. Most TCR sequences were seen in very few donors, while some public TCRs were found in many individuals. A later analysis had no HLA typing for the validation cohort, so co-occurrence there was scored across all 110 or so repertoires. A few of the identified cytomegalovirus-associated TCR beta chains were confirmed in vitro to be specific for cytomegalovirus antigens. According to the authors, the approach could potentially be generalized to other disease states and immunological phenotypes. The study gave a list of 150 to 200 TCR beta chains associated with cytomegalovirus. The classifier was reported to diagnose cytomegalovirus status with high specificity and sensitivity in both the original and validation cohorts.

Receptor libraries were prepared by the immunoSEQ multiplex PCR assay. The authors processed their data as follows. A statistical classification framework was developed to diagnose cytomegalovirus status using the catalog of TCR beta chain sequences. The table was pulled from immuneACCESS by TCRdb, which kept in-frame rearrangements only. Such tables lose some clones; where checked, under half of the loss comes from unresolved V genes, and the rest has no known cause. V and J calls and clone size are as listed in that table; D and trimming were resolved from the DNA. The sample data list some 250,000 clones, and around 91% of these were observed just once. Of the sample, under 0.45% is held by the ten largest clones.

The sequence derives from a woman aged 18 to 35 in good health and CMV-seronegative. The sample taken for sequencing was PBMCs. This chain joins TRBV7-9 to TRBJ1-2; 7 central nucleotides agree with TRBD1. The nucleotide sequence reads as follows: TGTGCCAGCACTGCAAGGGGGCTGGACTATGGCTACACCTTC. The translation is CASTARGLDYGYTF.